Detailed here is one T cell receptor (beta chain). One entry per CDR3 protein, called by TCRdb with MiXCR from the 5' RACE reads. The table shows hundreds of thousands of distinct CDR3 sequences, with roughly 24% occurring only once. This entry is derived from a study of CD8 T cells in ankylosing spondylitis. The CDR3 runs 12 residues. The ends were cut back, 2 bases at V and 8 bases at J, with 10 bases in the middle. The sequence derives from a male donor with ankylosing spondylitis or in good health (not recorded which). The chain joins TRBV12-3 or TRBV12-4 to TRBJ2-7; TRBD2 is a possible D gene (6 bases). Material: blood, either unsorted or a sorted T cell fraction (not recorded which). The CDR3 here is CASSLTAGQQYF. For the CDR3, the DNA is TGTGCCAGCAGTTTAACGGCGGGACAGCAGTACTTC.